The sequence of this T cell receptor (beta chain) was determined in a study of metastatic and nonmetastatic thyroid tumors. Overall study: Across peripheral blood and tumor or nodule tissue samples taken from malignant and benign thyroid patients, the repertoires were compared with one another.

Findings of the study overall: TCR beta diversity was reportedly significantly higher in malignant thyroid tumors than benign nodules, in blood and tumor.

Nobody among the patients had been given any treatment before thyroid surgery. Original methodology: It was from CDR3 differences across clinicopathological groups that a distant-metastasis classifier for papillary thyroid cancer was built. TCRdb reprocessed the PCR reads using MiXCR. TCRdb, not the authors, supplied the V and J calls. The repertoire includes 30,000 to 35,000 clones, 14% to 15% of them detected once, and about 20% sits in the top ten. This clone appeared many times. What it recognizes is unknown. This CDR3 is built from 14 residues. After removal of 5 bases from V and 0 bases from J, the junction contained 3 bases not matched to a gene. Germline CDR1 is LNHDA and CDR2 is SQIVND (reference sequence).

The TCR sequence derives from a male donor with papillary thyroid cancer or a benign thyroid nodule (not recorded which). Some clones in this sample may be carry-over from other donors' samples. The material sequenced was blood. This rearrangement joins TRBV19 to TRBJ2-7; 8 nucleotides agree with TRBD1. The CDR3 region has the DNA TGTGCCAGTAGTCAGGGGGCGGGCTCCTACGAGCAGTACTTC. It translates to CASSQGAGSYEQYF. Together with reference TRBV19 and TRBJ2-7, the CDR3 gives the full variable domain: DGGITQSPKYLFRKEGQNVTLSCEQNLNHDAMYWYRQDPGQGLRLIYYSQIVNDFQKGDIAEGYSVSREKKESFPLTVTSAQKNPTAFYLCASSQGAGSYEQYFGPGTRLTVT.